These 23 T cell receptor beta chains came from one sample sequenced in a study of tumor-infiltrating lymphocytes in primary liver carcinoma. From unsorted bulk tissue weighing about 20-33 mg, DNA and RNA were co-extracted. Priming with a constant-region primer yielded TCR beta cDNA from roughly 0.45 ug total RNA. What produced the TCR beta libraries was three nested multiplex PCR rounds using slightly modified ARM-PCR. For roughly 11 cycles apiece, the opening two PCR rounds ran with TRBV1-TRBV30 forward primers and a C-beta reverse primer. TCRdb redid the calling of the multiplex PCR reads with MiXCR, one entry per CDR3 protein. Altogether 80,000 or so distinct CDR3 sequences are present, around 75% being singletons, with the ten largest covering roughly 13%. Sequencing was performed on liver tumor tissue from sampling region 4. The subset: tumor region T4, right-lateral pole. The receptor set was obtained from a woman in her sixties or seventies with primary liver carcinoma and hepatitis B virus infection.

With regard to this clonotype: It is likely a read error, because the conserved phenylalanine at the end of the CDR3 is missing. This chain joins TRBV5-1 and TRBJ2-1; D is uncertain. The length of the CDR3 is 16 residues. From germline, CDR1 is SGHRS and CDR2 YFSETQ. CDR3 coding DNA: TGCGCCAGTAGCTTCCTCGGTACAGTCGCCTACAATGAGCAGTTCCTC. Translation: CASSFLGTVAYNEQFL.

On this clonotype: Given the absence of the conserved phenylalanine or tryptophan at the CDR3 end, a read error is likely. The limits of the CDR3 on the DNA are not certain, so only TCRdb's listed CDR3 is given. CDR3 region: CASSLRQRAGESHY. This chain joins TRBV11-1 and TRBJ2-3; the table assigns TRBD2, which was not confirmed against the DNA. 14 amino acids form the CDR3, both terminal residues included. Germline V gene lookup returns CDR1 SGHAT and CDR2 FQDESV (reference sequence).

This clonotype showed up many times. J is TRBJ2-7 and V is TRBV28, with TRBD1 identical over 7 bases. Germline-derived CDR1 and CDR2 are MDHEN and SYDVKM. The CDR3 has 14 amino acids. J lost 3 bases, V lost 8 bases, and 10 bases had no gene match. The CDR3 sequence: CASLPGDRVYEQYF. In DNA form, the CDR3 reads TGTGCCAGCCTACCCGGGGACAGAGTCTACGAGCAGTACTTC.

CDR3 DNA: TGTGCCAGTAGCAATGGATGGATGAGTTTAGCTAACTATGGCTACACCTTC. It translates to CASSNGWMSLANYGYTF. The chain carries TRBV19 and TRBJ1-2; D remains ambiguous. The V and J ends lost 6 bases and 0 bases respectively, with 20 bases between them. The CDR3 is made up of 17 amino acids. The germline V gene encodes CDR1 LNHDA and CDR2 SQIVND (reference sequence).

Comments on this clonotype: One end of the junction does not line up with germline, which may come from a read error. V and J are TRBV5-1 and TRBJ2-1, with 12 bases lining up with TRBD1. The CDR3 is made up of 18 amino acids. Germline assignment: CDR1 SGHRS and CDR2 YFSETQ. The CDR3 sequence: CASSREPGGDRGRNEQFF. The CDR3, as DNA: TGCGCCAGCAGCCGGGAACCCGGTGGGGACAGGGGGCGCAATGAACAGTTCTTC.

A remark on this clonotype: At one end the junction does not follow the germline gene, possibly because of a read error. The chain couples TRBV11-3 to TRBJ2-1; the D is unclear. Germline V CDR1 and CDR2: SGHNT, YENEEA. The CDR3 runs to 15 residues. In DNA form, the CDR3 reads TGTACCAGCAGCTTAGAGGTCAGAGTTTTCGATGAGCAGTTCTTC. This sequence encodes CTSSLEVRVFDEQFF.

The sample holds many counts of this clonotype. This rearrangement joins TRBV30 to TRBJ2-5; weak D call: TRBD1 (7 bases). The V gene's germline CDR1 is GTSNPN and CDR2 SVGIG (reference sequence). The germline V and J ends were trimmed by 7 bases and 5 bases, with 26 bases remaining between them. This CDR3 region has 16 residues. The CDR3 is CASGSGGTAKEETQYF. CDR3 DNA: TGTGCCTCAGGGTCAGGCGGGACAGCGAAAGAGGAGACCCAGTACTTC. The whole variable domain, remainder taken from reference TRBV30 and TRBJ2-5, is SQTIHQWPATLVQPVGSPLSLECTVEGTSNPNLYWYRQAAGRGLQLLFYSVGIGQISSEVPQNLSASRPQDRQFILSSKKLLLSDSGFYLCASGSGGTAKEETQYFGPGTRLLVL.

Points on this clonotype: Relative to the germline gene, one junction end is altered; a read error may explain this. The J gene is TRBJ2-7, the V gene TRBV12-3 or TRBV12-4; 15 bases fit TRBD2. The length of the CDR3 is 18 residues. The CDR3 coding sequence is TGTGCGAGCAGTTCCGGAAGGACTAGCGGGAGGGTTTCATACGAGCACTACTTC. The encoded protein is CASSSGRTSGRVSYEHYF.

Worth noting for this clonotype: Compared with germline, one end of the junction differs, possibly owing to a read error. V gene TRBV11-1 combines with J gene TRBJ2-2; TRBD2 is a possible D gene (5 bases). The germline V gene encodes CDR1 SGHAT and CDR2 FQDESV (reference sequence). The CDR3 runs 14 residues. CDR3 sequence reads: CASRPSFDAGELFF. The CDR3 bases are TGTGCCAGCAGACCGAGCTTTGACGCCGGGGAACTGTTTTTC.

As regards this clonotype: One end of the junction varies from germline; a read error may be responsible. This rearrangement joins TRBV11-2 to TRBJ2-7; D remains ambiguous. This CDR3 contains 13 residues. Germline V gene data show CDR1 as SGHAT and CDR2 as FQNNGV. CDR3: CTSSSGRSYEQYF. The DNA of the CDR3 is TGTACCAGCAGTTCCGGACGGTCCTACGAGCAGTATTTC. Complete variable domain (other parts from reference TRBV11-2 and TRBJ2-7): EAGVAQSPRYKIIEKRQSVAFWCNPISGHATLYWYQQILGQGPKLLIQFQNNGVVDDSQLPKDRFSAERLKGVDSTLKIQPAKLEDSAVYLCTSSSGRSYEQYFGPGTRLTVT.

This clonotype was picked up a small number of times. Since the CDR3 does not end with the conserved phenylalanine or tryptophan, this likely comes from a read error. The J gene is TRBJ2-7, the V gene TRBV15, with 8 bases lining up with TRBD2. The V segment lost 3 bases and the J segment 6 bases; nucleotides outside the gene matches: 10. Germline V gene lookup returns CDR1 LNHNV and CDR2 YYDKDF (reference sequence). The CDR3 loop spans 15 amino acids. DNA of the CDR3: TGTGCCACCAGCAGCGGGGTGGGCGGGAGGTCCGAGCAGTACCTC. Translation: CATSSGVGGRSEQYL.

Worth noting for this clonotype: Relative to the germline gene, one junction end is altered; a read error may explain this. J is TRBJ2-7 and V is TRBV11-3, with 12 bases lining up with TRBD1. This CDR3 comprises 15 residues. In germline, CDR1 is SGHNT, CDR2 YENEEA. The CDR3, as DNA: TGTGACAGCAGTCTAGGGACAGGGGGCTCCCTCGAGCAGTACTTC. Protein sequence: CDSSLGTGGSLEQYF.

This clonotype was seen more than once but under ten times. This chain connects TRBV19 to TRBJ2-1; D perhaps matches TRBD2 (6 bases). V was clipped by 5 bases and J by 4 bases, with 18 bases between them. Germline CDR1 is LNHDA and CDR2 is SQIVND (reference sequence). The length of the CDR3 is 16 residues. Here the CDR3 reads CASSSPLALYYNEQFF. The CDR3 coding sequence is TGTGCCAGTAGTTCCCCTCTAGCGCTGTATTACAATGAGCAGTTCTTC.

A note on this clonotype: Its ends do not fully match the called genes, so a read error is possible. V gene TRBV6-1 combines with J gene TRBJ1-1; D ambiguous. Germline loops: CDR1 MNHNS, CDR2 SASEGT. CDR3 length equals 11 residues. The CDR3 nucleotides read TGCGCCAGCAAAGAGGTCACTGAAGCTTCCTTT. Its protein is CASKEVTEASF.

Of note for this clonotype: An end of the junction does not agree with germline; a read error may underlie this. The V and J genes are TRBV5-1 and TRBJ2-2; the D is unclear. The CDR3 spans 13 residues. Germline V gene sequence: CDR1 SGHRS, CDR2 YFSETQ. Written as DNA, the CDR3 is TGTGCCAGCAGCTTGGGATACACCGGGGAGCTGTTTTTT. As protein: CASSLGYTGELFF.

In this sample, this clonotype turned up once. At one end the junction does not follow the germline gene, possibly because of a read error. The V and J genes are TRBV30 and TRBJ2-3; possibly TRBD2 for D (6 bases). This CDR3 is built from 14 residues. Germline CDR1 GTSNPN, CDR2 SVGIG (reference sequence). DNA of the CDR3: TGTGCCTGGAGTGTTGGAGGGAGCACAGATATGCAGTATTTT. Protein sequence: CAWSVGGSTDMQYF.

This clonotype was recorded many times. The J gene is TRBJ2-7, the V gene TRBV5-5; D unclear. Trimming shortened V by 0 bases and J by 3 bases, and 7 bases separated the two germline ends. The CDR3 covers 13 residues. Germline loops: CDR1 SGHKS, CDR2 YYEKEE (reference sequence). The CDR3 DNA reads as TGTGCCAGCAGCTTGGGACCGGGCTACGAGCAGTACTTC. Translating gives CASSLGPGYEQYF.

A single count supports this clonotype. Compared with germline, one end of the junction differs, possibly owing to a read error. The rearrangement uses TRBV6-5 and TRBJ2-1; perhaps TRBD2 as D (5 bases). There are 16 residues in the CDR3. CDR1 and CDR2 (germline): MNHEY, SVGAGI. In DNA form, the CDR3 reads TGTGCTAGCAGTTACTTGGTAGATCTAGCATACAATGAGCAGTTCTTC. It codes for CASSYLVDLAYNEQFF.

Remarks on this clonotype: A much more abundant neighbour one base away suggests this may be a read error. V gene TRBV28 combines with J gene TRBJ2-3, with TRBD2 identical over 14 bases. This CDR3 comprises 16 residues. Germline loops: CDR1 MDHEN, CDR2 SYDVKM. This CDR3 reads CVSSSTRTSGRDTQYF. CDR3 DNA sequence: TGTGTCAGCAGTTCCACGAGGACTAGCGGGAGGGATACGCAGTATTTT.

This clonotype showed up many times. CDR3 DNA sequence: TGTGCCAGCAGCACCCCCACTAGCGGGAGTTTGTTTGATGAGCAGTTCTTC. It yields the protein CASSTPTSGSLFDEQFF. This chain uses TRBV5-4 with TRBJ2-1; 11 bases match TRBD2. CDR3 length: 17 amino acids. Germline assignment: CDR1 SGHNT and CDR2 YYREEE (reference sequence). The V segment lost 4 bases and the J segment 8 bases; nucleotides outside the gene matches: 14.

V and J are TRBV6-1 and TRBJ1-2; D ambiguous. The CDR3 consists of 15 residues. Trimming left V 7 bases short and J 5 bases short, with 20 bases between. Germline V gene sequence: CDR1 MNHNS, CDR2 SASEGT. CDR3 protein: CASNGPADGSYGYTF. CDR3 DNA sequence: TGTGCCAGCAATGGCCCTGCCGACGGAAGTTATGGCTACACCTTC.

In regard to this clonotype: This may come from a read error, since a much larger clone is one base off. The conserved final phenylalanine or tryptophan is absent from the CDR3, which likely points to a read error. The chain has TRBV6-6 and TRBJ2-2; D is unresolved. V lost 10 bases, J lost 2 bases, and 11 bases lay in between. CDR3 length equals 13 residues. Germline CDR1 reads MNHNY; CDR2 reads SVGAGI (reference sequence). CDR3 sequence reads: CATKTSNTGELFY. CDR3 sequence (DNA): TGTGCCACCAAAACTTCTAACACCGGGGAGCTGTTTTAT.

The CDR3 region has the DNA TGTGCCAGCAGTTCCTCCCTCCGGGACATCTATGGCTACACCTTC. Protein: CASSSSLRDIYGYTF. This chain joins TRBV28 and TRBJ1-2, with a possible D match to TRBD1 (6 bases). Germline V lookup: CDR1 MDHEN, CDR2 SYDVKM. This CDR3 spans 15 amino acids. With 4 bases removed from V and 4 bases from J, the gap between germline ends came to 16 bases.